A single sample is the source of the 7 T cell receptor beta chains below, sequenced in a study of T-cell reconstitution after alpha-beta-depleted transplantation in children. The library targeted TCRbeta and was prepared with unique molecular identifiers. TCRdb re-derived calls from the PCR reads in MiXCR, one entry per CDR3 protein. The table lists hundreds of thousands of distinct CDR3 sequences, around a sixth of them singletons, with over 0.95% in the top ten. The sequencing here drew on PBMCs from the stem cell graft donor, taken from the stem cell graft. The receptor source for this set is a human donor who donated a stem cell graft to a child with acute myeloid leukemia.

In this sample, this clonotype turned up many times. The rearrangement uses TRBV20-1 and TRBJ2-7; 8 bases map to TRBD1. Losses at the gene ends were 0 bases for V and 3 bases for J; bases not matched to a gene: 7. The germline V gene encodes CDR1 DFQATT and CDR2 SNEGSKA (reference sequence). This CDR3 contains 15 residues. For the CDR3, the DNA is TGCAGTGCTAGAGATCACGGACAGGGTGGCTACGAGCAGTACTTC. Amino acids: CSARDHGQGGYEQYF.

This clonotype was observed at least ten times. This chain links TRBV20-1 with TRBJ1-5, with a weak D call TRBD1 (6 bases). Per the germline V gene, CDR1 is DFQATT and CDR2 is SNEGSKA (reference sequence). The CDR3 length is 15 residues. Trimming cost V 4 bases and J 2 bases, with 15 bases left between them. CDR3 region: CSATRYRDGNQPQHF. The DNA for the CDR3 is TGCAGTGCTACCAGATACAGGGATGGCAATCAGCCCCAGCATTTT.

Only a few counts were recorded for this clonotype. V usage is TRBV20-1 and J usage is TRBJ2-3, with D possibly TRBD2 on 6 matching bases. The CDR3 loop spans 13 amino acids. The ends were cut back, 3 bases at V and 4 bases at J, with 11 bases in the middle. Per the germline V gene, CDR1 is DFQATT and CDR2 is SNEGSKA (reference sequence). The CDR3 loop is CSARGTPADTQYF. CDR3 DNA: TGCAGTGCTAGGGGGACTCCAGCAGATACGCAGTATTTT.

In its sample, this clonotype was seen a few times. CDR3 nucleotide sequence: TGTGCCAGCAGCCTAACAGGGGTCCCAGGAAACACCATATATTTT. Protein: CASSLTGVPGNTIYF. The chain recombines TRBV12-3 or TRBV12-4 with TRBJ1-3; 7 nucleotides match TRBD1. Trimming removed 6 bases from V and 4 bases from J; junction bases left unmatched: 9. This CDR3 spans 15 amino acids.

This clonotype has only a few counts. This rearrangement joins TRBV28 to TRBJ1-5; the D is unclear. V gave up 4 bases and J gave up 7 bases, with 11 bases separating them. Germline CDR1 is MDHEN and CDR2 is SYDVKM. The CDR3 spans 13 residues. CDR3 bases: TGTGCCAGCAGTTCGTCCTTCCGGCAGCCCCAGCATTTT. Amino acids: CASSSSFRQPQHF.

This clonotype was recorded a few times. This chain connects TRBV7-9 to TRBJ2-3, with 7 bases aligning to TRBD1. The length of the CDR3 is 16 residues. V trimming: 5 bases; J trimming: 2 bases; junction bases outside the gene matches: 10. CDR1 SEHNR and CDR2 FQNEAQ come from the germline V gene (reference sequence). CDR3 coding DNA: TGTGCCAGCAGCGCCCACGGGACAGCAAACACAGATACGCAGTATTTT. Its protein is CASSAHGTANTDTQYF.

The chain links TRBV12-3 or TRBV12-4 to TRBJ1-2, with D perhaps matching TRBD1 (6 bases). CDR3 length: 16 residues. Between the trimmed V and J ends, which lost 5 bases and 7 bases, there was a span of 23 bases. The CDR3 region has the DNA TGTGCCAGCAGTCTCCTGCCACAGGGAGCGATCAGTGGCTACACCTTC. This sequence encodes CASSLLPQGAISGYTF.